The present entry profiles one T cell receptor (beta chain) with its context. CDR1 is SGHTA and CDR2 is FQGNSA in the germline V gene. The CDR3 extends over 15 amino acids. Germline trimming cut 3 bases from V and 3 bases from J; bases unmatched to any gene: 6. This record comes from a study of blood T cell repertoires in COVID-19. Study at large: Samples taken during acute and convalescent COVID-19 were collected in the United States, Italy and Spain.

Using immunoSEQ multiplex PCR, the repertoire was profiled, and TCRdb retains in-frame clones only, with some absent. The data hold 250,000 to 300,000 clones, with around 83% observed a single time. This TCR derives from a man between 18 and 29 years old with active or convalescent COVID-19. The chain links TRBV7-2 to TRBJ2-7; 9 bases map to TRBD2. Sequenced material: peripheral blood. CDR3 residues: CASSFSGGNYYEQYF. DNA for the CDR3: TGTGCCAGCAGCTTTAGCGGGGGTAACTACTACGAGCAGTACTTC.